This T cell receptor (beta chain) stems from a study of T cell repertoires in cytomegalovirus infection. Study details: Signatures in public TCR beta sequences pointed to both CMV infection and matching HLA type. Study results and limitations: CMV-specific HLA-C-restricted TCR beta clonotypes dominated the ex vivo response. Totalled public TCR beta family frequency picked out people who carried CMV plus the relevant HLA.

Looked up from germline, CDR1 is SQVTM and CDR2 is ANQGSEA. The CDR3 runs 15 residues. The V end lost 3 bases, the J end lost 5 bases, and 17 bases lay between the germline ends. About this clonotype: Its antigen is still unknown.

TCRdb independently ran MiXCR on the reads; one entry per CDR3 protein. In the table there are more than 400,000 distinct CDR3 sequences, about 25% of which are singletons. The sample was PBMCs. This receptor was taken from a human donor in good health (CMV status not recorded). Some clones in this sample may be carry-over from other donors' samples. The chain is built from TRBV29-1 and TRBJ1-3, with a weak D call TRBD1 (6 bases). The CDR3: CSVDWSGDGRNTIYF. For the CDR3, the DNA is TGCAGCGTTGACTGGTCAGGGGATGGAAGAAACACCATATATTTT.